A selection of T cell receptor beta chains follows, all from one sample in a study of blood T cells in healthy people across ages. TCRdb itself ran the 5' RACE reads through MiXCR, one entry per CDR3 protein. The repertoire holds roughly 680,000 distinct CDR3 sequences, about 50% seen once, with approximately 12% in the top ten. Sample: blood. The source of these receptors is a woman aged 80 or over in good health. The CDR3 runs from the conserved cysteine through the conserved F or W. A D gene is named only where the DNA matches it firmly. The size entry is marked missing in some rows and otherwise reads once, few, many or a size class.

d_gene: NA
abundance: few
j_gene: TRBJ2-5
v_gene: TRBV7-9
CDR3nt: TGTGCCAGCAGCGCATGGGCAGAGGAGACCCAGTACTTC
CDR3aa: CASSAWAEETQYF

d_gene: TRBD2
abundance: many
j_gene: TRBJ2-1
v_gene: TRBV12-3/TRBV12-4
CDR3nt: TGTGCCAGCAGCGCGAGACTAGCGGGGTTCCATGAGCAGTTCTTC
CDR3aa: CASSARLAGFHEQFF

d_gene: NA
abundance: NA
j_gene: TRBJ2-5
v_gene: TRBV20-1
CDR3nt: TGCAGTGCCCACCGCGGAGAGCAGTACTTC
CDR3aa: CSAHRGEQYF

d_gene: TRBD2
abundance: few
j_gene: TRBJ2-7
v_gene: TRBV4-2
CDR3nt: TGTGCCAGCAGCCATGATCTAGCGGGGGCCTACAATGAGCAGTACTTC
CDR3aa: CASSHDLAGAYNEQYF

d_gene: NA
abundance: NA
j_gene: TRBJ2-5
v_gene: TRBV21-1
CDR3nt: TGTGCCAGCAGCGTTCGGACTAGCGGGAGGTGTATAGAGACCCAGTACTTC
CDR3aa: CASSVRTSGRCIETQYF

d_gene: NA
abundance: NA
j_gene: TRBJ2-5
v_gene: TRBV10-3
CDR3nt: TGTGCCATCAGTTCGACAGAAGGGGAGACCCAGTACTTC
CDR3aa: CAISSTEGETQYF

d_gene: NA
abundance: once
j_gene: TRBJ2-1
v_gene: TRBV7-3
CDR3nt: TGTGCCAGCAGCGAGGCCCAGGAGAGCATATTGTTCTTC
CDR3aa: CASSEAQESILFF

d_gene: TRBD2
abundance: NA
j_gene: TRBJ2-1
v_gene: TRBV9
CDR3nt: TGTGCCAGCAGCCTCACTAGCGGGAGCGATCTTCGTGAGCAGTTCTTC
CDR3aa: CASSLTSGSDLREQFF

d_gene: NA
abundance: NA
j_gene: TRBJ2-7
v_gene: TRBV20-1
CDR3nt: TGCAGTGCTAGAGCCACCTCTGGCGAGCAGTACTTC
CDR3aa: CSARATSGEQYF

d_gene: NA
abundance: many
j_gene: TRBJ2-7
v_gene: TRBV6-2/TRBV6-3
CDR3nt: TGTGCCAGCAGTTACGAGGCTGGCGAGCAGTACTTC
CDR3aa: CASSYEAGEQYF

d_gene: NA
abundance: few
j_gene: TRBJ1-1
v_gene: TRBV10-3
CDR3nt: TGTGCCATCAGTGAACAGGAGAGGAACACTGAAGCTTTCTTT
CDR3aa: CAISEQERNTEAFF

d_gene: TRBD1
abundance: NA
j_gene: TRBJ2-1
v_gene: TRBV11-2
CDR3nt: TGTGCCAGCAGCTCTTACAGGGGGCGCCGAGAGACCCAGTTCTTC
CDR3aa: CASSSYRGRRETQFF

d_gene: TRBD1
abundance: NA
j_gene: TRBJ1-3
v_gene: TRBV6-1
CDR3nt: TGTGCCAGCAGGGAATCCCGGGACAGGGGAAACACCATATATTTT
CDR3aa: CASRESRDRGNTIYF

d_gene: NA
abundance: few
j_gene: TRBJ2-4
v_gene: TRBV29-1
CDR3nt: TGCAGCGTTGAAGATCTGTCAGAGGCCAAAAACATTCAGTACTTC
CDR3aa: CSVEDLSEAKNIQYF

d_gene: NA
abundance: NA
j_gene: TRBJ2-7
v_gene: TRBV29-1
CDR3nt: TGCAGCGTCGCTACAGGGAGTACGGGGTACGAGCAGTACTTC
CDR3aa: CSVATGSTGYEQYF

d_gene: TRBD2
abundance: NA
j_gene: TRBJ2-1
v_gene: TRBV11-2
CDR3nt: TGTGCCAGCAGCTCTTTTAGACTAGCGGGGGGTGAGCAGTTCTTC
CDR3aa: CASSSFRLAGGEQFF

d_gene: NA
abundance: NA
j_gene: TRBJ1-2
v_gene: TRBV28
CDR3nt: TGTGCCAGCGTACGATCGGGACGCGGCTATGGCTACACCTTC
CDR3aa: CASVRSGRGYGYTF

d_gene: NA
abundance: many
j_gene: TRBJ2-5
v_gene: TRBV28
CDR3nt: TGTGCCAGCAGTTTAGGTTCAGGGACCCACGGGCAAGAGACCCAGTACTTC
CDR3aa: CASSLGSGTHGQETQYF

d_gene: NA
abundance: once
j_gene: TRBJ1-2
v_gene: TRBV16
CDR3nt: TGTGCCAGCAGCCAATCGGGCCGGGCCTATGGCTACACCTTC
CDR3aa: CASSQSGRAYGYTF